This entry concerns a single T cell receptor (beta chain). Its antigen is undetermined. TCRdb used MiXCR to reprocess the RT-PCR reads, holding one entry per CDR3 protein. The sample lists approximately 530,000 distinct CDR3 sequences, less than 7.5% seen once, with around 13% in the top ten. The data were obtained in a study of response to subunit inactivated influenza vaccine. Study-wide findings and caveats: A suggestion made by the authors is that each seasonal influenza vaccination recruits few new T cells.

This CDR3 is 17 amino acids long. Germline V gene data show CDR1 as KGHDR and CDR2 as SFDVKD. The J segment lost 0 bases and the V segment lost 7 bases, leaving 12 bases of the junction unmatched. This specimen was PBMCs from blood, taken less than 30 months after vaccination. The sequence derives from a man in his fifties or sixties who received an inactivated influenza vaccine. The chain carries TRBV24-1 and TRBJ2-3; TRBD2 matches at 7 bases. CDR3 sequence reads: CATSPRLAYTSTDTQYF. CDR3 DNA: TGTGCCACCAGCCCGAGACTAGCATACACTAGCACAGATACGCAGTATTTT.